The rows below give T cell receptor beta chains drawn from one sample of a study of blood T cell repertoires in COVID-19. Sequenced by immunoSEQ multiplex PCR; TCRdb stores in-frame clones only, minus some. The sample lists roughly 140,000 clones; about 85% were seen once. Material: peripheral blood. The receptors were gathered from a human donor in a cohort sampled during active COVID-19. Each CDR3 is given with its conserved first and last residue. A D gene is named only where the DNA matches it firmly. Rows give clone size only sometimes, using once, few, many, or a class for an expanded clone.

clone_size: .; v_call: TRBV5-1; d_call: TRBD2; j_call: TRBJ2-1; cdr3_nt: TGCGCCAGCAGCTTGGAGGCTAGCGGGGGGATTGAGCAGTTCTTC; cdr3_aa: CASSLEASGGIEQFF
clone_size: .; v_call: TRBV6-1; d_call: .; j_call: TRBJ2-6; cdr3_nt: TGTGCCAGCAGTGAACTCACGCGGGGTCCCCGCTCTGGGGCCAACGTCCTGACTTTC; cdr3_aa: CASSELTRGPRSGANVLTF
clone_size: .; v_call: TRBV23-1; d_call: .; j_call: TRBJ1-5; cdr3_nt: TGCGCCAGCAGTCAATCCGTCCTAGACGGCCACAATCAGCCCCAGCATTTT; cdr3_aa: CASSQSVLDGHNQPQHF
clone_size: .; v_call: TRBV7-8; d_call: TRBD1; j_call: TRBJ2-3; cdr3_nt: TGTGCCAGCAGCTTACGAGGGGGACAGGGCACAGATACGCAGTATTTT; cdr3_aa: CASSLRGGQGTDTQYF
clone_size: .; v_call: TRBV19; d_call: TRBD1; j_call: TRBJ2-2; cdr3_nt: TGTGCCAGTACTCAGGGGGCTAAAGTGAACACCGGGGAGCTGTTTTTT; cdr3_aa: CASTQGAKVNTGELFF
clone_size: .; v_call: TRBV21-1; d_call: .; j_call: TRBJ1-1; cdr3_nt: TGTGCCAGCAGCAACTGGTACAGAATAACTGAAGCTTTCTTT; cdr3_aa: CASSNWYRITEAFF
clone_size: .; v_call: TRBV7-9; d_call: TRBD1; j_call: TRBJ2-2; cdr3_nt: TGTGCCAGCCAGGGACAGGGCGACACCGGGGAGCTGTTTTTT; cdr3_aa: CASQGQGDTGELFF
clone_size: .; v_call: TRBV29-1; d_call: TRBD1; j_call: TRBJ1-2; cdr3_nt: TGCAGCGCCGCCCGGACAGGAGACTATGGCTACACCTTC; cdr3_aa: CSAARTGDYGYTF
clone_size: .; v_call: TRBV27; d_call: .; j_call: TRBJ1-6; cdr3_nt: TGTGCCAGCAGTTTAACCGAACAGATTCCCCTCCACTTT; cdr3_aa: CASSLTEQIPLHF
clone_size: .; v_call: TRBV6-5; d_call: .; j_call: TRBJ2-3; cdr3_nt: TGTGCCAGCCGAGCGCCCGTTCCCGGAGATACGCAGTATTTT; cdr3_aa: CASRAPVPGDTQYF
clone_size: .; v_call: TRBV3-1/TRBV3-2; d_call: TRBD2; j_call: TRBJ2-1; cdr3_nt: TGTGCCAGCAGCCACGAGACTAGCGGGTACAATGAGCAGTTCTTC; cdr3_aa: CASSHETSGYNEQFF
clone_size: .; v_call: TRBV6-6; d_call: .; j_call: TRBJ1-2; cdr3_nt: TGTGCCAGCAGACAGCTCTCCTATGGCTACACCTTC; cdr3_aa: CASRQLSYGYTF
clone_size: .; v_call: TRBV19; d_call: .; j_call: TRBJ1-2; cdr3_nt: TGTGCCAGTAGTATACAGGGGAAAGGTAGCTATGGCTACACCTTC; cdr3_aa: CASSIQGKGSYGYTF
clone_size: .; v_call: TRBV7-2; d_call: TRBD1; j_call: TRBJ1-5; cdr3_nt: TGTGCCAGCAGCTTCCAGGGGGGTCAGCCCCAGCATTTT; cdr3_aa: CASSFQGGQPQHF
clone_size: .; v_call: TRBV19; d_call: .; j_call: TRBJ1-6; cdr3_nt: TGTGCCAGTAGTATAGCAAGTCTTAGCTCCTATAATTCACCCCTCCACTTT; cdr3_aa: CASSIASLSSYNSPLHF
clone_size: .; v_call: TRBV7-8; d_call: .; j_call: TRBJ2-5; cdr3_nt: TGTGCCAGCAGCTTAGGATGGCTAGCGAAAGAGACCCAGTACTTC; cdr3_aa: CASSLGWLAKETQYF
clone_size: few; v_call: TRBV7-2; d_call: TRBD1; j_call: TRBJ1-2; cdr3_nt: TGTGCCAGCAGCTTTCAGGGGGCCAGTGGCTACACCTTC; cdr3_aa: CASSFQGASGYTF
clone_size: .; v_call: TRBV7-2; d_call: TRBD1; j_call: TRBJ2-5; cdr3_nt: TGTGCCAGCAGCCCGATTCGGGACAGAGGGGTCCAAGAGACCCAGTACTTC; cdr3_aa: CASSPIRDRGVQETQYF
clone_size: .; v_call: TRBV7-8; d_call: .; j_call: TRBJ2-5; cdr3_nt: TGTGCCAGCAGCTTAGCTAGCGGCTTGCGGGAGACCCAGTACTTC; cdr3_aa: CASSLASGLRETQYF
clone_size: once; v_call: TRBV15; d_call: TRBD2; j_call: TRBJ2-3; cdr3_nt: TGTGCCACCAGCAGAGATGGGACGGGGGGGCTAGATACGCAGTATTTT; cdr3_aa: CATSRDGTGGLDTQYF
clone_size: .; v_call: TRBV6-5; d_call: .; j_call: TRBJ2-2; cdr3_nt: TGTGCCAGCAGTTCCGGGAATCTAAACACCGGGGAGCTGTTTTTT; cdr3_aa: CASSSGNLNTGELFF
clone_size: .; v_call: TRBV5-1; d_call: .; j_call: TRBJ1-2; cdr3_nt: TGCGCCAGCAGCTTGGAAGTCGGGGGTAACTATGGCTACACCTTC; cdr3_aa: CASSLEVGGNYGYTF
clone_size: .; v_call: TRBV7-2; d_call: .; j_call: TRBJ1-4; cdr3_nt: TGTGCCAGCAGCGCCCAGGCAGACAGAAATGAAAAACTGTTTTTT; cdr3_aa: CASSAQADRNEKLFF
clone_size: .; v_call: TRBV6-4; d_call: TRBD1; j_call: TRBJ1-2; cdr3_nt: TGTGCCAGCAGTGACTCCAACAGGGGAGGCAACTATGGCTACACCTTC; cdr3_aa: CASSDSNRGGNYGYTF
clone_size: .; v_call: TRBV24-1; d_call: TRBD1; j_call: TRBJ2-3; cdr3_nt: TGTGCCCAGCACCGACAGGGAAAGACAGATACGCAGTATTTT; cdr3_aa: CAQHRQGKTDTQYF
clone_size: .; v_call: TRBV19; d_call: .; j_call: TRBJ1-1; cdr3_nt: TGTGCCAGTAGTTCGCTAAATATGAACACTGAAGCTTTCTTT; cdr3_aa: CASSSLNMNTEAFF
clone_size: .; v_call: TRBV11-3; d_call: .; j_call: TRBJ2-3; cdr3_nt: TGTGCCAGCAGCTTCCCTCCTATGGATACGCAGTATTTT; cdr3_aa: CASSFPPMDTQYF
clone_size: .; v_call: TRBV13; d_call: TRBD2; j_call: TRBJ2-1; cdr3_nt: TGTGCCAGCAGCTTAGGCTCGGGGGGGCCTCACAATGAGCAGTTCTTC; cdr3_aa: CASSLGSGGPHNEQFF
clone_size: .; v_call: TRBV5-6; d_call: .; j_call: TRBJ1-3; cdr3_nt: TGTGCCAGCAGCCCGGACAGCTCCTCTGGAAACACCATATATTTT; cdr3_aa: CASSPDSSSGNTIYF
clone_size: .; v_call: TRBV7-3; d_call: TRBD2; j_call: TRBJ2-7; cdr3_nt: TGTGCCAGCAGCCCCCAGGGAGGGGACGAGCAGTACTTC; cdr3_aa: CASSPQGGDEQYF
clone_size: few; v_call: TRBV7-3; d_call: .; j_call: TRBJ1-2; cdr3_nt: TGTGCCAGCAGCCCCGTACACCCTAACTATGGCTACACCTTC; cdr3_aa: CASSPVHPNYGYTF
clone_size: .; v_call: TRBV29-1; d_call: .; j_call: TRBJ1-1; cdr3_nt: TGCAGCACCAAAAGGGGGAGCAGGACTGAAGCTTTCTTT; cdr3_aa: CSTKRGSRTEAFF
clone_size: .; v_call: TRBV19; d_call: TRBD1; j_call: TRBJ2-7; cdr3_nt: TGTGCCAGTAGTAAAGACGGTCCGACAGGGGCTCGCCACGAGCAGTACTTC; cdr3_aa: CASSKDGPTGARHEQYF
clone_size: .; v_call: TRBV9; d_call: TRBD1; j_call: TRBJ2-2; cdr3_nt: TGTGCCAGCAGCGTAGAAAGGGGGCGAACCGGGGAGCTGTTTTTT; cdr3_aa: CASSVERGRTGELFF
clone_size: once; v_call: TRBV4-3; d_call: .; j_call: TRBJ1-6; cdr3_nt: TGCGCCAGCAGCCAAGTATTTACAGGGTTTTCACCCCTCCACTTT; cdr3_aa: CASSQVFTGFSPLHF
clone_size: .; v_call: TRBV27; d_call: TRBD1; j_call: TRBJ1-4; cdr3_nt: TGTGCCAGCAGTTTATCAGGGACAGGGCACGAAAAACTGTTTTTT; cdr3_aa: CASSLSGTGHEKLFF
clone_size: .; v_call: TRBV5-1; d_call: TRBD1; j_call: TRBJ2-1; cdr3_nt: TGCGCCAGCAGCTACACGGGACAGGGCAGCAATGAGCAGTTCTTC; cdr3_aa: CASSYTGQGSNEQFF
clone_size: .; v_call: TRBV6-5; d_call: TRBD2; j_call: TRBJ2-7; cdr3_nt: TGTGCCAGCACTCCGGGACTAGGCTCAACCTACGAGCAGTACTTC; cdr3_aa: CASTPGLGSTYEQYF
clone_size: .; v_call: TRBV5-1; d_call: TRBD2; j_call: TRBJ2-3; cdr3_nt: TGCGCCAGCAGCTTACCGGGACTAGCGGGGGCATCCACAGATACGCAGTATTTT; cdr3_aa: CASSLPGLAGASTDTQYF
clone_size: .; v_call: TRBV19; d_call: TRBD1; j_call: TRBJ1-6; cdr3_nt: TGTGCCAGTAGTATTGGGGACAGGGGAGGTTCACCCCTCCACTTT; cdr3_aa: CASSIGDRGGSPLHF
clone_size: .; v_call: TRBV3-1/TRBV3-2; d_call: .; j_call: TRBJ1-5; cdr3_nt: TGTGCCAGCAGCCAAGCCCTCGATCAGCCCCAGCATTTT; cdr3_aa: CASSQALDQPQHF
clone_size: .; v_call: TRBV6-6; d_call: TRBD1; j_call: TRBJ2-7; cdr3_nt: TGTGCCAGCAGTCCCGGGACAGGATTCTCCTACGAGCAGTACTTC; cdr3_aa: CASSPGTGFSYEQYF
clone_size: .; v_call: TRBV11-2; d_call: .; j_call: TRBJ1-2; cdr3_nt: TGTGCCAGCAGCTCCATAGGGGGGGACTATGGCTACACCTTC; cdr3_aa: CASSSIGGDYGYTF
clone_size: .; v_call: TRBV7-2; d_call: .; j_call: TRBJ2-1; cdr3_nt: TGTGCCAGCAGCTTAGGATATGGCCCCCATGACAATGAGCAGTTCTTC; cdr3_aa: CASSLGYGPHDNEQFF
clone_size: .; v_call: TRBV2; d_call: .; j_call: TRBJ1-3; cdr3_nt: TGTGCCAGCAAAGTGGAGGCCTCTGGAAACACCATATATTTT; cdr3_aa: CASKVEASGNTIYF